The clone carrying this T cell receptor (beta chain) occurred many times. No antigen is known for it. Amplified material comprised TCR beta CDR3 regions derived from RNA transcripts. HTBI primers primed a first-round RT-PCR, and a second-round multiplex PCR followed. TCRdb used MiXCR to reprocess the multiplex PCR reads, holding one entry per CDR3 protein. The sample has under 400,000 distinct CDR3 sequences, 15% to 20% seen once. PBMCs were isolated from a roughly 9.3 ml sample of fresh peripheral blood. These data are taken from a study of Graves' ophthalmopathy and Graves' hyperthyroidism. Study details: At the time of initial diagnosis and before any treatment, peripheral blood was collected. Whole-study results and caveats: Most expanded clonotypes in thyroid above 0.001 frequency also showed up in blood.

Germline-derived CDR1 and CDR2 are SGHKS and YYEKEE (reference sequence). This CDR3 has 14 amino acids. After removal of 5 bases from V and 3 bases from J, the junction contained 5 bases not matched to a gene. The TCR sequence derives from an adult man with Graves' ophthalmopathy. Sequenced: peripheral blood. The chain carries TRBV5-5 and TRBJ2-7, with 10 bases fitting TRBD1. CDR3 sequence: CASRPGQGIYEQYF. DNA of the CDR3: TGTGCCAGCAGGCCGGGACAGGGGATCTACGAGCAGTACTTC.